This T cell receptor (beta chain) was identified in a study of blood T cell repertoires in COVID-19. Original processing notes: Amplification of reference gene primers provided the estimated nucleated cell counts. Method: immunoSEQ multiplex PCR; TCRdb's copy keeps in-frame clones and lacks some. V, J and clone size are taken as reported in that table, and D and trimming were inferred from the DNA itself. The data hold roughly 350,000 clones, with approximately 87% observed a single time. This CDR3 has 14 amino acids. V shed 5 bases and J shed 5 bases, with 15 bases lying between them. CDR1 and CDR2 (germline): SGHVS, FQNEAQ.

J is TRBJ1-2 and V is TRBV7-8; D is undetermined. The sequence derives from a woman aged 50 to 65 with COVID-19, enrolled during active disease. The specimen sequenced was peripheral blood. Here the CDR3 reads CASSKRAEPYGYTF. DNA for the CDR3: TGTGCCAGCAGCAAGAGGGCGGAACCATATGGCTACACCTTC.